These 29 T cell receptor beta chains were all obtained from the same sample, sequenced in a study of glioma-infiltrating T cells. Using RNA template, CDR3s of TCR alpha and beta were amplified with iRepertoire arm-PCR. TCRdb itself ran the multiplex PCR reads through MiXCR, one entry per CDR3 protein. This table has some 40,000 distinct CDR3 sequences, approximately 20% appearing once. Material: glioma tissue, nonneoplastic brain tissue, or PBMCs (not recorded which). These receptor sequences come from a human donor with low-grade glioma or glioblastoma, undergoing nonglioma brain surgery, or in good health (not recorded which).

By sample fraction, this clonotype is medium-sized. This sequence joins TRBV28 and TRBJ1-1; possibly TRBD1 for D (5 bases). With 6 bases removed from V and 7 bases from J, the gap between germline ends came to 24 bases. The germline V gene has CDR1 MDHEN and CDR2 SYDVKM. The CDR3 is 16 residues long. In DNA, the CDR3 is TGTGCCAGCAGCACAACTTGGGGGGGTAGTCATAGTGAAGCTTTCTTT. Its translation is CASSTTWGGSHSEAFF.

This clonotype was counted at least ten times. The rearrangement joins TRBV28 to TRBJ1-1, with TRBD1 matching over 9 bases. Germline CDR1 reads MDHEN; CDR2 reads SYDVKM. The CDR3 loop spans 19 amino acids. The V gene end was trimmed by 7 bases and the J gene end by 2 bases; junction bases not matched to a gene: 20. Here the CDR3 reads CASNLWEGTGTWRNTEAFF. Here the CDR3 DNA reads TGTGCCAGCAACCTATGGGAAGGGACAGGGACGTGGAGAAACACTGAAGCTTTCTTT.

J is TRBJ2-3 and V is TRBV7-9, with 11 bases that match TRBD2. CDR1 and CDR2 (germline): SEHNR, FQNEAQ (reference sequence). The CDR3 is made up of 16 amino acids. Trimming removed 5 bases from V and 2 bases from J; junction bases left unmatched: 6. This chain's CDR3 is CASSASGGPVTDTQYF. The CDR3 nucleotides are TGTGCCAGCAGCGCTAGCGGGGGGCCCGTCACAGATACGCAGTATTTT.

This clonotype was picked up many times. The genes are TRBV5-4 and TRBJ2-3, with TRBD1 matching over 8 bases. V shed 4 bases and J 10 bases; nucleotides not matched to a gene: 11. Germline V gene data show CDR1 as SGHNT and CDR2 as YYREEE (reference sequence). The CDR3 length is 14 residues. The CDR3 DNA follows: TGTGCCAGCAGCCCCGGACAGGGAAATCTATCGCAGTATTTT. Translating it yields CASSPGQGNLSQYF.

In the case of this clonotype: A much larger clone differs from this one at a single base, so this may be a read error. The chain combines TRBV19 with TRBJ1-6, with TRBD1 identical over 7 bases. Germline CDR1 reads LNHDA; CDR2 reads SQIVND (reference sequence). The CDR3 extends over 14 amino acids. In DNA form, the CDR3 reads TGTACCACCACAGCGGGACAGCATAATTCACCCCTCCACTTT. Protein sequence: CTTTAGQHNSPLHF.

The rearrangement uses TRBV10-3 and TRBJ2-1; TRBD1 or TRBD2 may be the D gene (5 bases each). The CDR3 extends over 13 amino acids. Germline V gene lookup returns CDR1 ENHRY and CDR2 SYGVKD. V lost 6 bases, J lost 10 bases, and 16 bases lay in between. The CDR3 here is CAIRGTPPYEQFF. CDR3 sequence (DNA): TGTGCCATCAGGGGGACCCCCCCCTACGAGCAGTTCTTC.

This clonotype appeared many times. This chain uses TRBV20-1 with TRBJ2-3; D unresolved. Germline V gene sequence: CDR1 DFQATT, CDR2 SNEGSKA (reference sequence). CDR3 size: 13 residues. V lost 2 bases and J lost 7, with 13 bases in between. The DNA of the CDR3 is TGCAGTGCTAGACTTGGGGAAACGAATACGCAGTATTTT. Translating it yields CSARLGETNTQYF.

Worth noting for this clonotype: A read error may account for a junction end that differs from germline. The chain carries TRBV6-6 and TRBJ2-1, with 8 bases lining up with TRBD1. Germline V CDR1 and CDR2: MNHNY, SVGAGI (reference sequence). The CDR3 length is 19 residues. The CDR3 DNA is TGTGCCCGCAGTTACTCGGCCGGTGCTAGGACAGGGCCCTACAATGCGCAGTTCTTC. This encodes CARSYSAGARTGPYNAQFF.

This clonotype was observed at least ten times. The chain carries TRBV3-1 and TRBJ1-2; 8 bases are shared with TRBD1. The CDR3 runs 14 residues. Germline CDR1 and CDR2: LGHDT and YNNKEL (reference sequence). J was trimmed by 8 bases and V by 4 bases; bases with no gene match: 9. The CDR3 sequence: CASSPLGQGGGYTF. The CDR3 region has the DNA TGTGCCAGCAGCCCATTAGGACAGGGCGGCGGCTACACCTTC. Together with reference TRBV3-1 and TRBJ1-2, the CDR3 gives the full variable domain: DTAVSQTPKYLVTQMGNDKSIKCEQNLGHDTMYWYKQDSKKFLKIMFSYNNKELIINETVPNRFSPKSPDKAHLNLHINSLELGDSAVYFCASSPLGQGGGYTFGSGTRLTVV.

As regards this clonotype: A much larger clone differs from this one at a single base, so this may be a read error. The rearrangement uses TRBV18 and TRBJ1-1; D remains ambiguous. This CDR3 comprises 15 residues. Germline V gives CDR1 KGHSH, CDR2 LQKENI. This chain's CDR3 is CASSPPGGPNTGAFF. Written as DNA, the CDR3 is TGTGCCAGCTCACCACCAGGAGGACCTAACACTGGAGCTTTCTTT.

This clonotype showed up many times. V gene TRBV19 combines with J gene TRBJ1-2; D unclear. The V and J ends lost 5 bases and 4 bases respectively, with 17 bases between them. Germline V gene lookup returns CDR1 LNHDA and CDR2 SQIVND (reference sequence). The CDR3 has 15 residues. The CDR3 is CASSPTVSPSYGYTF. The CDR3 bases are TGTGCCAGTAGTCCTACAGTATCTCCTTCCTATGGCTACACCTTC.

In regard to this clonotype: A much larger clone lies one base from this, so it may be a read error. The V gene is TRBV20-1, the J gene TRBJ2-3; either TRBD1 or TRBD2 may supply D (6 bases each). This CDR3 spans 15 amino acids. CDR1 and CDR2 (germline): DFQATT, SNEGSKA (reference sequence). The CDR3 DNA reads TGCAGTGCTAGAGACGCTCGGGGGCCCACAGATACGAAGTATTTT. Amino acid sequence: CSARDARGPTDTKYF.

Many counts were recorded for this clonotype. This rearrangement joins TRBV7-2 to TRBJ1-5; D uncertain. Germline V gene sequence: CDR1 SGHTA, CDR2 FQGNSA. This CDR3 contains 14 residues. V was cut by 5 bases and J by 3 bases, with 11 bases left in between. The CDR3 DNA sequence: TGTGCCAGCAGCGCCGGCAGCATCAATCAGCCCCAGCATTTT. Residues: CASSAGSINQPQHF.

Of note for this clonotype: The junction and the germline gene differ at one end; a read error may be behind it. V is TRBV28 and J is TRBJ1-1; D is perhaps TRBD1 (5 bases). CDR3 length: 15 amino acids. Germline CDR1 MDHEN, CDR2 SYDVKM. This CDR3 is CASSRGEGLNTEAFF. For the CDR3, the DNA is TGCGCCAGCAGCCGGGGCGAAGGGTTGAACACTGAAGCTTTCTTT.

This clonotype was picked up many times. CDR3 bases: TGTGCCAGCAGCTTAGTTCGGGGGAGGACTAACTCCTACGAGCAGTACTTC. It yields the protein CASSLVRGRTNSYEQYF. The J gene is TRBJ2-7, the V gene TRBV7-6, with D possibly TRBD2 on 6 matching bases. Between the trimmed V and J ends, which lost 1 base and 0 bases, there was a span of 16 bases. The CDR3 consists of 17 residues. Germline V gene lookup returns CDR1 SGHVS and CDR2 FNYEAQ.

This clonotype was seen repeatedly, ten times or more. The chain recombines TRBV27 with TRBJ2-7; the D gene is possibly TRBD2 (6 bases). Per germline, CDR1 MNHEY and CDR2 SMNVEV (reference sequence). The V end was cut by 2 bases, the J end by 7 bases, with 9 bases between. The CDR3 runs to 12 residues. CDR3 DNA: TGTGCCAGCAGTTTACGACGGGGGGAGCAGTACGTC. This codes for CASSLRRGEQYV.

The genes are TRBV2 and TRBJ2-3; weak D call: TRBD2 (6 bases). The germline CDR1 and CDR2 sequences are SNHLY and FYNNEI. The CDR3 is made up of 15 amino acids. Trimming took 8 bases from V and 2 from J, leaving 17 bases between them. CDR3 sequence: CASLRLDGVTDTQYF. The CDR3 DNA reads as TGTGCCAGCTTAAGACTAGACGGGGTCACAGATACGCAGTATTTT.

The sample holds many counts of this clonotype. The chain joins TRBV6-1 to TRBJ2-2; unclear D gene. Germline loops: CDR1 MNHNS, CDR2 SASEGT. CDR3 length: 13 amino acids. V lost 8 bases to trimming and J lost 0 bases, with 7 bases between them. For the CDR3, the DNA is TGTGCCAGCGATGCCTCGAACACCGGGGAGCTGTTTTTT. It specifies CASDASNTGELFF.

This chain joins TRBV4-1 and TRBJ2-5; D is unclear. Germline CDR1 and CDR2: MGHRA and YSYEKL. There are 14 residues in the CDR3. Trimming pared 1 base from V and 2 bases from J, leaving 8 bases between. The CDR3 nucleotides read TGCGCCAGCAGCCAAGTCCCGTCACAAGAGACCCAGTACTTC. Translating it yields CASSQVPSQETQYF.

This chain connects TRBV5-6 to TRBJ2-3, with TRBD2 as a possible D gene (6 bases). This CDR3 has 14 residues. V gave up 5 bases and J gave up 2 bases, with 12 bases separating them. In germline, CDR1 is SGHDT, CDR2 YYEEEE. CDR3 sequence: CASRRGEITDTQYF. CDR3 DNA: TGTGCCAGCAGACGCGGGGAAATCACAGATACGCAGTATTTT. Full variable domain (remainder filled in from reference TRBV5-6 and TRBJ2-3): DAGVTQSPTHLIKTRGQQVTLRCSPKSGHDTVSWYQQALGQGPQFIFQYYEEEERQRGNFPDRFSGHQFPNYSSELNVNALLLGDSALYLCASRRGEITDTQYFGPGTRLTVL.

This clonotype was seen at least ten times. The chain carries TRBV18 and TRBJ1-1; D is ambiguous. The ends were cut back, 5 bases at V and 7 bases at J, with 20 bases in the middle. Germline values: CDR1 KGHSH, CDR2 LQKENI. The CDR3 sequence is 15 residues long. The CDR3 nucleotides read TGTGCCAGCTCATCCTCCTCTGACCTCGCGGGTGAAGCTTTCTTT. Encoded protein: CASSSSSDLAGEAFF.

This clonotype was observed many times. The chain links TRBV7-9 to TRBJ2-7, with D tentatively TRBD1 (6 bases). The germline gives CDR1 SEHNR, CDR2 FQNEAQ (reference sequence). There are 12 residues in the CDR3. Trimming took 3 bases from V and 9 from J, leaving 12 bases between them. The CDR3 nucleotides read TGTGCCAGCAGCTTCGGACAGCTCGGGCAGTACTTC. Protein sequence: CASSFGQLGQYF. Full variable domain (rest looked up from reference TRBV7-9 and TRBJ2-7): DTGVSQNPRHKITKRGQNVTFRCDPISEHNRLYWYRQTLGQGPEFLTYFQNEAQLEKSRLLSDRFSAERPKGSFSTLEIQRTEQGDSAMYLCASSFGQLGQYFGPGTRLTVT.

In the case of this clonotype: A read error may explain this, as a much larger clone is one base away. This rearrangement joins TRBV7-2 to TRBJ2-7; TRBD2 aligns across 9 bases. This CDR3 has 14 amino acids. Germline V gives CDR1 SGHTA, CDR2 FQGNSA. This chain's CDR3 is CAISLGLATYEQYF. CDR3 nucleotide sequence: TGTGCCATCAGCTTGGGACTAGCAACCTACGAGCAGTACTTC. Drawing the rest from reference TRBV7-2 and TRBJ2-7, the complete variable domain is GAGVSQSPSNKVTEKGKDVELRCDPISGHTALYWYRQSLGQGLEFLIYFQGNSAPDKSGLPSDRFSAERTGGSVSTLTIQRTQQEDSAVYLCAISLGLATYEQYFGPGTRLTVT.

In this sample, this clonotype turned up many times. The rearrangement links TRBV15 to TRBJ1-4; possible D gene TRBD1, 5 bases. Germline V CDR1 and CDR2: LNHNV, YYDKDF (reference sequence). V lost 5 bases, J lost 8 bases, and 21 bases lay in between. The CDR3 is made up of 16 amino acids. This chain's CDR3 is CATSGFYPGPREKLFF. Here the CDR3 DNA reads TGTGCCACCAGCGGGTTCTACCCGGGGCCACGGGAAAAACTGTTTTTT.

The sample holds many counts of this clonotype. The chain links TRBV20-1 to TRBJ2-1, with TRBD2 matching 7 bases. Looked up from germline, CDR1 is DFQATT and CDR2 is SNEGSKA (reference sequence). The CDR3 loop spans 16 amino acids. The ends lost 3 bases at V and 0 bases at J; junction bases unmatched: 8. The CDR3 spells CSARPPGTTSYNEQFF. CDR3 sequence (DNA): TGCAGTGCTAGGCCGCCCGGGACTACCTCCTACAATGAGCAGTTCTTC.

This clonotype showed up many times. This sequence joins TRBV24-1 and TRBJ2-3, with 8 bases aligning to TRBD1. This CDR3 contains 13 residues. The V and J ends lost 7 bases and 3 bases, in that order; junction bases with no gene match: 2. CDR1 KGHDR and CDR2 SFDVKD come from the germline V gene. The CDR3 DNA sequence: TGTGCCACCAGAAGACAGGGGACAGATACGCAGTATTTT. Translating it yields CATRRQGTDTQYF.

On this clonotype: A clone one base away is much larger, so this may be a read error. The conserved phenylalanine or tryptophan normally closing the CDR3 is absent here, so this likely arose from a read error. J is TRBJ2-3 and V is TRBV7-9; D unclear. Trimming removed 2 bases at V and 6 bases at J, with 9 bases between. This CDR3 has 13 residues. Per germline, CDR1 SEHNR and CDR2 FQNEAQ (reference sequence). The CDR3: CASSLTLSDTQYL. CDR3 sequence (DNA): TGTGCCAGCAGCTTAACATTAAGCGATACGCAGTATCTT.

Ten or more counts support this clonotype. This chain uses TRBV10-3 with TRBJ1-1, with 11 nucleotides matching TRBD1. The CDR3 contains 13 residues. From germline, CDR1 is ENHRY and CDR2 SYGVKD. J lost 11 bases, V lost 10 bases, and 12 bases had no gene match. The CDR3 DNA sequence: TGTGCCAGCGCGGGACAGGGGGAATCAATGGCTTTCTTT. It is translated as CASAGQGESMAFF.

A note on this clonotype: The CDR3 ends on some other residue instead of the conserved phenylalanine or tryptophan, so this is likely a read error. This chain joins TRBV29-1 and TRBJ2-1, with 10 bases lining up with TRBD2. J was trimmed by 10 bases and V by 6 bases; bases with no gene match: 9. This CDR3 has 13 amino acids. Looked up from germline, CDR1 is SQVTM and CDR2 is ANQGSEA. Written as DNA, the CDR3 is TGCAGCGTCCCGAGCGGGAGGGCAACAGAGCAGTTCTTA. Amino acid sequence: CSVPSGRATEQFL.